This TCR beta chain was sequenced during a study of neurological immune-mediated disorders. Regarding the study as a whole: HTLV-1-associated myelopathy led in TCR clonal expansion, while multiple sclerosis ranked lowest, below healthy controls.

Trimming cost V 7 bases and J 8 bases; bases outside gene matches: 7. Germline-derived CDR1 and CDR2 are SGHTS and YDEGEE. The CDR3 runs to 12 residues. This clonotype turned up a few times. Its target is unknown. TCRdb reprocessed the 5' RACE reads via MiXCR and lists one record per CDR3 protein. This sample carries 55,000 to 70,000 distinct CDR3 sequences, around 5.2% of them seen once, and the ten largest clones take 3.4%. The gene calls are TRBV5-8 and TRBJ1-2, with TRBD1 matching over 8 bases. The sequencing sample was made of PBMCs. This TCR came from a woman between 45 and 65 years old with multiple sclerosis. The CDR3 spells CASVRGLKGYTF. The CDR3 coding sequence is TGTGCCAGCGTCAGGGGGCTTAAAGGCTACACCTTC.